Below, one T cell receptor (beta chain) is given with its context. Its cognate antigen has yet to be identified. No quality values exist for individual bases; no much larger clone is one base distant. The CDR3 contains 14 residues, cysteine and phenylalanine counted. Just CDR3 DNA is preserved here, 42 bases in frame from base 1. As encoded in the germline V gene, CDR1 is SGHRS while CDR2 is YFSETQ. Trimmed from V: 3 bases; trimmed from J: 3 bases; junction bases lacking a gene match: 6. This specimen belongs to a study of technical replicates of blood from several donors (dated by TCRdb to 2015 to 2018). The library was produced with the immunoSEQ multiplex PCR assay. TCRdb retrieved this table from immuneACCESS and kept in-frame rearrangements only. Not all clones are present; in checked studies, unresolved V genes account for under half, and no reason is known for the remainder. The table for this sample lists about 83,000 clones; about 91% of them were counted only once. Roughly 0.28% of the sample is taken by the ten largest.

This clonotype was sampled from a human donor in good health. Sequencing was carried out using T cells isolated from PBMCs. Recombination connected TRBV5-1 to TRBJ2-7; a stretch of 7 junction bases matches TRBD1. The sequenced DNA is TGCGCCAGCAGCTCCCGGGACAGCGGCTACGAGCAGTACTTC. This translates into CASSSRDSGYEQYF.